A selection of T cell receptor beta chains follows, all from one sample in a study of blood T cell repertoires in COVID-19. Data came from immunoSEQ multiplex PCR; TCRdb stores just in-frame clones and leaves some out. The profile shows approximately 230,000 clones, under 85% of them singletons. The specimen sequenced was peripheral blood. The source is a woman aged 40 to 55 with active or convalescent COVID-19. Both conserved end residues are part of each CDR3. D genes are given only for firm matches. Clone size appears in some rows only: once, few, many, or a class for an expanded clone.

D	V	J	size	CDR3	DNA
NA	TRBV11-3	TRBJ2-2	NA	CASSLGLTTGELFF	TGTGCCAGCAGCTTGGGGCTAACCACCGGGGAGCTGTTTTTT
TRBD1	TRBV6-1	TRBJ1-5	few	CASSETGGTQPQHF	TGTGCCAGCAGTGAAACAGGGGGCACTCAGCCCCAGCATTTT
TRBD1	TRBV6-5	TRBJ1-5	NA	CASSRNRGQPQHF	TGTGCCAGCAGTAGAAACAGGGGTCAGCCCCAGCATTTT
TRBD1	TRBV7-9	TRBJ1-5	NA	CASSQGGGNQPQHF	TGTGCCAGCAGCCAGGGGGGAGGCAATCAGCCCCAGCATTTT
TRBD1	TRBV28	TRBJ1-1	NA	CASSLYLLGQDARMNTEAFF	TGTGCCAGCAGTTTATATCTCCTCGGACAGGACGCACGGATGAACACTGAAGCTTTCTTT
TRBD1	TRBV7-3	TRBJ1-1	NA	CASSFHRGPGTEAFF	TGTGCCAGCAGCTTTCACAGGGGGCCGGGCACTGAAGCTTTCTTT
NA	TRBV7-9	TRBJ1-5	NA	CASSLQRNQPQHF	TGTGCCAGCAGCTTACAGCGAAATCAGCCCCAGCATTTT
TRBD1	TRBV5-1	TRBJ1-1	NA	CASSPGTGGVNTEAFF	TGCGCCAGCAGCCCAGGGACAGGGGGAGTGAACACTGAAGCTTTCTTT
NA	TRBV18	TRBJ2-2	NA	CASSRLQAQELFF	TGTGCCAGCTCGCGATTACAGGCCCAGGAGCTGTTTTTT
NA	TRBV6-4	TRBJ2-1	many	CASSVMWGDEQFF	TGTGCCAGCAGTGTCATGTGGGGGGATGAGCAGTTCTTC
TRBD1	TRBV11-3	TRBJ2-3	NA	CASSRQGFADTQYF	TGTGCCAGCAGCAGACAGGGTTTTGCAGATACGCAGTATTTT
NA	TRBV7-2	TRBJ1-4	NA	CASSLELIGEKLFF	TGTGCCAGCAGCTTAGAACTAATTGGGGAAAAACTGTTTTTT
TRBD1	TRBV6-1	TRBJ1-3	NA	CASSGQGVLSGNTIYF	TGTGCCAGCAGTGGGCAGGGGGTTCTCTCTGGAAACACCATATATTTT
TRBD2	TRBV24-1	TRBJ2-1	NA	CATSEPAGGVGYNEQFF	TGTGCCACCAGTGAACCGGCGGGGGGTGTGGGGTACAATGAGCAGTTCTTC
NA	TRBV11-3	TRBJ2-1	few	CASSFLSRYNEQFF	TGTGCCAGCAGCTTCCTGTCCCGGTACAATGAGCAGTTCTTC
NA	TRBV5-6	TRBJ2-1	few	CASSRLMTALSYNEQFF	TGTGCCAGCAGCCGGTTAATGACAGCTCTCTCCTACAATGAGCAGTTCTTC
NA	TRBV5-1	TRBJ1-1	NA	CASSFWGRGKGTEAFF	TGCGCCAGCAGTTTTTGGGGAAGGGGGAAGGGCACTGAAGCTTTCTTT